This T cell receptor (beta chain) was captured in a study of CXCR3-negative and CXCR3-positive naive CD8 T cells. Carrying UMI labels, the TRB cDNA libraries were prepared through 5' RACE. TCRdb re-called the 5' RACE reads and catalogs CDR3 proteins one per entry, DNA excluded. This repertoire comprises some 60,000 distinct CDR3 sequences; its ten largest clones make up more than 0.45%. Regarding the study as a whole: CXCR3-expressing naive cells carried TRB CDR3s more hydrophobic than those of CXCR3-negative naive cells. No difference in surface CD5 was seen between naive subsets, and TCR strength was inferred from TRB CDR3 properties.

Identification of naive CD8+ T cells rested on CD45RO-CCR7+CD27+CD95- status. This CDR3 has 19 amino acids. Looked up from germline, CDR1 is SEHNR and CDR2 is FQNEAQ (reference sequence). Turning to this clonotype: What it binds is unknown.

The sequencing input was naive CXCR3+ CD8+ T cells from blood. Subset given: CD45RO-CCR7+CD27+CD95- naive CD8+ T cells expressing CXCR3 (TNR3+). The chain couples TRBV7-9 to TRBJ2-1; TCRdb selects TRBD1, and the lack of DNA leaves this call unchecked. The origin of this receptor is a human donor in good health. Some clones in this sample may be carry-over from other donors' samples. The CDR3 protein is CASSPGGGVQGASGLEQFF.